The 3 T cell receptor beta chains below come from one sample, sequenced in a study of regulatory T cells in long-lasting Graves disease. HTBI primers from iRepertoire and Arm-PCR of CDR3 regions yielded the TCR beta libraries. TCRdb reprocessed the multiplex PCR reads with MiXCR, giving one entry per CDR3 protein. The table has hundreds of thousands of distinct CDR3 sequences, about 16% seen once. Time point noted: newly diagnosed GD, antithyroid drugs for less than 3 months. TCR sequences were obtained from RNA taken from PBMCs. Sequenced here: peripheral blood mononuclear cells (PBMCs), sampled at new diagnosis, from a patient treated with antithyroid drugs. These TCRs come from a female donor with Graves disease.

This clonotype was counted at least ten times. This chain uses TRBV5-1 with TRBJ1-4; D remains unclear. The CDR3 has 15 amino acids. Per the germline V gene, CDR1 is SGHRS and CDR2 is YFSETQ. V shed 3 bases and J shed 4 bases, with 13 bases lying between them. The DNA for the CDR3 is TGCGCCAGCAGCTGGACCGGACGGATTAATGAAAAACTGTTTTTT. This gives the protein CASSWTGRINEKLFF.

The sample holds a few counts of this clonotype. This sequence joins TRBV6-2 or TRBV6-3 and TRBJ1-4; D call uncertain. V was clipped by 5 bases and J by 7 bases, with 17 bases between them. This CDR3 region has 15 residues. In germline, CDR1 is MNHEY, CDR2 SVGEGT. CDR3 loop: CASSEYPGVSEKLFF. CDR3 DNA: TGTGCCAGCAGTGAATATCCGGGTGTGAGTGAAAAACTGTTTTTT.

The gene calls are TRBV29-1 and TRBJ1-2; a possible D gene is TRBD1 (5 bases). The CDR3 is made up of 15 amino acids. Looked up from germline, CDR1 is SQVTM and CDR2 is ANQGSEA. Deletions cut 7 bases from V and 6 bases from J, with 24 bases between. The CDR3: CSGPRRQALGHGYTF. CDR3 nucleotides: TGCAGCGGCCCACGGAGGCAGGCCCTGGGGCATGGCTACACCTTC.